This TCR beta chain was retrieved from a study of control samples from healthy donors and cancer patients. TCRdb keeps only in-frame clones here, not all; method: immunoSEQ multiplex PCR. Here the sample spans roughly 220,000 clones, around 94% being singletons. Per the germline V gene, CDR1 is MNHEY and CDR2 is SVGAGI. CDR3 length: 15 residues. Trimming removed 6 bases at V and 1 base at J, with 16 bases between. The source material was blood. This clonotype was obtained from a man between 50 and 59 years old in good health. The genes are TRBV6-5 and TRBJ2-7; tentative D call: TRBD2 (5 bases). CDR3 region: CASSRGGGGSYEQYF. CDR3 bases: TGTGCCAGCAGCCGTGGCGGCGGCGGGTCCTACGAGCAGTACTTC.